The 2 T cell receptor beta chains below come from one sample, sequenced in a study of cytomegalovirus exposure and HLA in healthy donors. A multiplex PCR was run with 60 Vbeta primers and 13 Jbeta primers. Assay: immunoSEQ multiplex PCR; the TCRdb copy retains only in-frame clones and omits some. The sample contains 150,000 to 200,000 clones, over 75% of which appear only once. Sequencing was done on a sample of PBMCs. The receptor set was obtained from a man aged 50 to 60 in good health and CMV-seropositive.

The chain uses TRBV7-8 and TRBJ2-3, with a weak D call TRBD2 (6 bases). Germline V gene data show CDR1 as SGHVS and CDR2 as FQNEAQ. There are 15 residues in the CDR3. V lost 2 bases and J 2 bases, leaving 11 bases between the germline ends. The CDR3: CASSLRGGDTDTQYF. CDR3 nucleotide sequence: TGTGCCAGCAGCTTAAGGGGCGGGGACACAGATACGCAGTATTTT.

The chain recombines TRBV29-1 with TRBJ2-3, with 7 bases identical to TRBD1. The trim removed 4 bases at V and 0 bases at J, leaving 4 bases unmatched. Per the germline V gene, CDR1 is SQVTM and CDR2 is ANQGSEA. The CDR3 loop spans 14 amino acids. The CDR3 DNA reads TGCAGCGTTGTCAGGGGGATCAGCACAGATACGCAGTATTTT. This gives the protein CSVVRGISTDTQYF.